This T cell receptor beta chain was obtained from a study of blood T cell repertoires in COVID-19. Study-level information: Material from acute and convalescent COVID-19 was sourced from the United States, Italy and Spain. T cells, B-cell-depleted T cells, or PBMCs provided the cDNA or gDNA that served as material.

Authors' methods: It was from reference gene primer amplification that nucleated cell counts were estimated. The assay was immunoSEQ multiplex PCR, and TCRdb's table has in-frame clones only and misses some. The DNA was the basis for D and trimming; V, J and clone size are from that table. This table has about 210,000 clones, approximately 86% appearing once. The length of the CDR3 is 18 residues. The germline gives CDR1 SGDLS, CDR2 YYNGEE. Trimming cost V 0 bases and J 0 bases; bases outside gene matches: 9. The specimen was peripheral blood. This receptor was taken from a man aged 55-75 years with acute or convalescent COVID-19. The rearrangement uses TRBV9 and TRBJ2-3; the match to TRBD2 covers 8 bases. The chain's CDR3 is CASSVGAGGSTSTDTQYF. Here the CDR3 DNA reads TGTGCCAGCAGCGTAGGGGCGGGGGGATCCACTAGCACAGATACGCAGTATTTT.